The present entry profiles one T cell receptor beta chain with its context. The data stem from a study of regulatory T cells in long-lasting Graves disease. Relying on iRepertoire HTBI primers and Arm-PCR of CDR3 regions, the team built TCR beta libraries. Original methodology: From all samples, identification returned roughly 15 TRBJ and about 60 TRBV segments. Via MiXCR, TCRdb re-called the multiplex PCR reads, giving one row per CDR3 protein. The V and J calls reflect TCRdb's pipeline rather than the authors' work. The sample has roughly 400,000 distinct CDR3 sequences, roughly 15% seen once; the top ten hold roughly 8%. Time point of the sample: newly diagnosed GD, antithyroid drugs for less than 3 months. Preparation of the TCR library used RNA extracted from PBMCs. In each case, Graves' disease was diagnosed per American Thyroid Association guidelines. CDR3 size: 17 residues. Unmatched junction bases numbered 5, after V lost 0 bases and J lost 0 bases. Germline V gene sequence: CDR1 LGHDT, CDR2 YNNKEL (reference sequence).

This sample was shared with a second study, whose subject was T cells in Graves' hyperthyroidism and ophthalmopathy. That study reports: Clinical symptoms, serum thyroxine and TRAb, thyroid ultrasound and orbital computed tomography were used for the diagnoses.

The material was peripheral blood mononuclear cells (PBMCs), obtained at new diagnosis, from a patient treated with antithyroid drugs. This rearrangement joins TRBV3-1 to TRBJ1-3, with 7 bases aligning to TRBD1. The clonotype comes from a woman aged 40 to 50 with Graves disease. CDR3 bases: TGTGCCAGCAGCCAAGAAGTAGGACAGGCCTCTGGAAACACCATATATTTT. Residues: CASSQEVGQASGNTIYF.